One and the same sample provided the 9 T cell receptor beta chains below, sequenced in a study of cytomegalovirus exposure and HLA in healthy donors. Primers for the PCR totalled 60 Vbeta and 13 Jbeta. Libraries were prepared by immunoSEQ multiplex PCR; TCRdb keeps only in-frame clonotypes and omits some of them. The data show roughly 150,000 clones, around three quarters seen once. Sequencing was done on a sample of PBMCs. These receptors all stem from an older woman in good health and CMV-seropositive.

In its sample, this clone was seen once. DNA for the CDR3: TGTGCCAGCAGTTTGGGGGGTCGGTATGGCTACACCTTC. Translated, it gives CASSLGGRYGYTF. The chain carries TRBV28 and TRBJ1-2; the D gene is possibly TRBD1 (5 bases). Germline CDR1 is MDHEN and CDR2 is SYDVKM. Deletions cut 3 bases from V and 5 bases from J, with 10 bases between. The CDR3 contains 13 residues.

This clone has a handful of counts. The CDR3 here is CAASLGEGRRDTQYF. Written as DNA, the CDR3 is TGTGCCGCTAGCCTAGGGGAGGGCCGGCGAGATACGCAGTATTTT. J is TRBJ2-3 and V is TRBV30; TRBD2 matches at 7 bases. V trimming: 8 bases; J trimming: 5 bases; junction bases outside the gene matches: 16. The CDR3 totals 15 residues. Germline CDR1 GTSNPN, CDR2 SVGIG (reference sequence).

The chain couples TRBV25-1 to TRBJ1-4; D gene unclear. CDR3 length: 14 amino acids. Trimming removed 1 base from V and 0 bases from J, with 3 bases in between. Germline CDR1 and CDR2: MGHDK and SYGVNS. The CDR3 sequence is CASSESATNEKLFF. CDR3 coding DNA: TGTGCCAGCAGTGAATCGGCAACTAATGAAAAACTGTTTTTT.

This sequence joins TRBV27 and TRBJ2-5, with 12 bases aligning to TRBD2. The DNA end is more similar to TRBJ2-7, so the J call may be wrong. The CDR3 consists of 15 residues. Germline V lookup: CDR1 MNHEY, CDR2 SMNVEV (reference sequence). CDR3 loop: CASSSTSGSPLEQYF. The CDR3, as DNA: TGTGCCAGCAGCTCGACTAGCGGGAGCCCCCTCGAGCAGTACTTC.

This rearrangement joins TRBV29-1 to TRBJ2-3; 10 nucleotides line up with TRBD1. This CDR3 comprises 14 residues. After removal of 6 bases from V and 0 bases from J, the junction contained 3 bases not matched to a gene. The germline V gene encodes CDR1 SQVTM and CDR2 ANQGSEA. CDR3 sequence reads: CSVGQGTSTDTQYF. The DNA for the CDR3 is TGCAGCGTGGGACAGGGGACTAGCACAGATACGCAGTATTTT.

This chain connects TRBV5-1 to TRBJ2-3; 10 bases align to TRBD1. The length of the CDR3 is 17 residues. V gave up 4 bases and J gave up 0 bases; unmatched junction bases: 8. Germline lookup yields CDR1 SGHRS and CDR2 YFSETQ. CDR3 nucleotides: TGCGCCAGCAGCCGGTCCACGACAGGGGGCAGCACAGATACGCAGTATTTT. Residues: CASSRSTTGGSTDTQYF. The entire variable domain, with the rest obtained from reference TRBV5-1 and TRBJ2-3, is as follows: KAGVTQTPRYLIKTRGQQVTLSCSPISGHRSVSWYQQTPGQGLQFLFEYFSETQRNKGNFPGRFSGRQFSNSRSEMNVSTLELGDSALYLCASSRSTTGGSTDTQYFGPGTRLTVL.

The V gene is TRBV18, the J gene TRBJ1-4, with TRBD1 matching over 7 bases. The V segment lost 0 bases and the J segment 10 bases; nucleotides outside the gene matches: 11. Germline V gene sequence: CDR1 KGHSH, CDR2 LQKENI. The CDR3 sequence is 16 residues long. The CDR3 is CASSPPMRQGEGKLFF. The CDR3 nucleotides read TGTGCCAGCTCACCACCGATGAGACAGGGCGAGGGAAAACTGTTTTTT.

The chain is built from TRBV5-1 and TRBJ1-2, with a tentative D call TRBD1 (6 bases). Trimming removed 0 bases at V and 5 bases at J, with 11 bases between. There are 14 residues in the CDR3. Per the germline V gene, CDR1 is SGHRS and CDR2 is YFSETQ. This chain's CDR3 is CASSLGTETYGYTF. DNA of the CDR3: TGCGCCAGCAGCTTGGGGACAGAGACGTATGGCTACACCTTC.

The V call is TRBV10-3, the J call TRBJ1-2; 11 bases map to TRBD1. The germline V gene has CDR1 ENHRY and CDR2 SYGVKD. The ends lost 9 bases at V and 1 base at J; junction bases unmatched: 7. The CDR3 is made up of 15 amino acids. The CDR3 protein is CAISRDRGSNYGYTF. CDR3 coding DNA: TGTGCCATTTCCAGGGACAGGGGGAGTAACTATGGCTACACCTTC.